This T cell receptor (beta chain) came from a study of blood T cell repertoires in COVID-19. Overall study context: Acute and convalescent COVID-19 specimens originated in the United States, Italy and Spain. The cDNA or gDNA used as material had been derived from T cells, B-cell-depleted T cells, or PBMCs.

In the original analysis: Amplified reference gene primers provided the basis for estimating nucleated cell counts. Profiling relied on immunoSEQ multiplex PCR, and the TCRdb table lists in-frame clones only, not all of them. The DNA gave D and trimming, while V, J and clone size come from that table. The repertoire has about 240,000 clones, approximately 85% of them found once; the top ten carry under 15%. Germline lookup yields CDR1 SNHLY and CDR2 FYNNEI. The CDR3 extends over 13 amino acids. Trimming shortened V by 7 bases and J by 3 bases, and 10 bases separated the two germline ends. The receptor's source is a woman in her sixties with active or convalescent COVID-19. The chain recombines TRBV2 with TRBJ1-5, with TRBD1 as a possible D gene (5 bases). Sequencing input: peripheral blood. The CDR3 sequence is CASTDSYNQPQHF. The CDR3 bases are TGTGCCAGCACCGACAGTTACAATCAGCCCCAGCATTTT.